This T cell receptor beta chain appears in the sequencing data of a study of blood T cell repertoires in COVID-19. Study-level information: T cells, B-cell-depleted T cells, or PBMCs supplied cDNA or gDNA.

There are 12 residues in the CDR3. Per germline, CDR1 LGHDT and CDR2 YNNKEL (reference sequence). Between the trimmed V and J ends, which lost 2 bases and 9 bases, there was a span of 11 bases. The method was immunoSEQ multiplex PCR; TCRdb's version includes in-frame clones alone and lacks a portion of them. Among approximately 74,000 clones listed, 85% to 95% were seen once. The J gene is TRBJ2-7, the V gene TRBV3-1 (or the pseudogene TRBV3-2), with D maybe TRBD2 (5 bases). The sequenced sample was peripheral blood. This receptor was taken from a woman aged 55-69 years with active COVID-19. CDR3: CASSQHSEGQYF. CDR3 bases: TGTGCCAGCAGCCAACATTCAGAGGGGCAGTACTTC.